Below are 2 T cell receptor beta chains sequenced from a single sample in a study. MiXCR, run by TCRdb on the RT-PCR reads, gives a single entry per CDR3 protein. This sample has more than 600,000 distinct CDR3 sequences; 11% to 15% occur once, and the top ten carry 3.6%. The sequencing sample was made of memory CD4+ T cells from blood. The receptors originated from a female donor in good health, serving as a healthy control.

This clonotype has at least ten counts. The gene calls are TRBV5-1 and TRBJ2-1, with 11 positions matching TRBD2. Germline CDR1 and CDR2: SGHRS and YFSETQ. This CDR3 spans 13 amino acids. V lost 4 bases to trimming and J lost 12 bases; unmatched junction nucleotides: 6. CDR3 sequence (DNA): TGCGCCAGCAGCGCCTCGACTAGCGGGATGCAGTTCTTC. Translation gives CASSASTSGMQFF.

This clonotype has only a few counts. The chain carries TRBV18 and TRBJ1-4; 9 nucleotides agree with TRBD1. The CDR3 runs 14 residues. Germline loops: CDR1 KGHSH, CDR2 LQKENI. V shed 5 bases, J shed 6 bases, and the junction held 4 bases outside the gene matches. The CDR3 DNA is TGTGCCAGCTCAGAGCGGACAGGGGATGAAAAACTGTTTTTT. Translating gives CASSERTGDEKLFF.